What follows is one TCR beta chain and its context. The antigen is unknown. This sequence may be a read error, since a much larger clone differs from it by one base. The sample is drawn from a study of regulatory T cells in long-lasting Graves disease. Time point given: newly diagnosed GD, antithyroid drugs for less than 3 months. From PBMCs, RNA was extracted and then used to make the TCR library. Study findings and constraints: Few sampled subjects may have lowered accuracy.

Arm-PCR of CDR3 regions with iRepertoire HTBI primers generated TCR beta libraries. TCRdb re-called the multiplex PCR reads with MiXCR, one entry per CDR3 protein. The data contain around 470,000 distinct CDR3 sequences, approximately 15% of them singletons. Per germline, CDR1 MNHEY and CDR2 SMNVEV (reference sequence). The CDR3 has 16 residues. The ends were cut back, 2 bases at V and 5 bases at J, with 19 bases in the middle. The sample was also reused in another study, on T cells in Graves' hyperthyroidism and ophthalmopathy. From that study: The diagnostic basis comprised clinical symptoms, serum thyroxine and TRAb, thyroid ultrasound and orbital computed tomography. HTBI primers were used for first-round RT-PCR of the TCR CDR3.

The origin of this receptor is a woman in her forties or fifties with Graves disease. The chain carries TRBV27 and TRBJ2-7; D perhaps matches TRBD2 (7 bases). The source material was peripheral blood mononuclear cells (PBMCs), sampled at new diagnosis, from a patient treated with antithyroid drugs. The CDR3 nucleotides read TGTGCCAGCAGTTTAACCCCCGTCCGGGGGGCCCACGAGCAGTACTTC. This sequence encodes CASSLTPVRGAHEQYF.